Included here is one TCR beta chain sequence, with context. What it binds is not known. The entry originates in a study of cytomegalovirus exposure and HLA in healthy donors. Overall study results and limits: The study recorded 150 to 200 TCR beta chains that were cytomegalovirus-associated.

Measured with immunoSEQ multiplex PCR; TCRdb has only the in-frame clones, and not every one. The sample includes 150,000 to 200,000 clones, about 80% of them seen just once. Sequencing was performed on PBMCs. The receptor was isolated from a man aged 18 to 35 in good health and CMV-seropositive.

CDR3 sequence: CASRNEGRDEQFF. For the CDR3, the DNA is TGTGCCAGCAGAAACGAAGGGCGGGATGAGCAGTTCTTC. The chain couples TRBV2 to TRBJ2-1, with a tentative D call TRBD2 (5 bases). Germline lookup yields CDR1 SNHLY and CDR2 FYNNEI. There are 13 residues in the CDR3. Trimming took off 6 bases at V and 8 bases at J, with 14 bases between the two ends.